Below, 4 T cell receptor beta chains from the same sample are listed, as sequenced in a study of CD8+ T cells in alopecia areata. cDNA serving as the sequencing template came from extracted, reverse transcribed RNA. Sequencing was performed with immunoSEQ multiplex PCR; in TCRdb, only in-frame clones are kept and a portion is missing. The table has about 19,000 clones, around 62% seen once; the top ten hold approximately 6.1%. As part of sample collection, lesional scalp punch biopsies and peripheral blood were taken from alopecia areata patients. The sequenced sample was skin, obtained at week 0. The receptors were gathered from a human donor with alopecia areata.

This chain joins TRBV9 and TRBJ2-7; D is ambiguous. Trimming removed 1 base from V and 0 bases from J, with 8 bases in between. The CDR3 is made up of 14 amino acids. Germline CDR1 is SGDLS and CDR2 is YYNGEE. The CDR3 protein is CASSVSDSSYEQYF. The CDR3, as DNA: TGTGCCAGCAGCGTATCAGATAGCTCCTACGAGCAGTACTTC.

The rearrangement links TRBV4-2 to TRBJ2-1; 11 bases match TRBD1. V dropped 2 bases and J dropped 9; count of bases not matched to a gene: 12. This CDR3 region has 17 residues. Looked up from germline, CDR1 is LGHNA and CDR2 is YNFKEQ. The CDR3 spells CASSQTSLGTGGVEQFF. In nucleotides, the CDR3 is TGTGCCAGCAGCCAAACTTCCTTAGGGACAGGGGGGGTTGAGCAGTTCTTC.

This clone was picked up one time. The rearrangement links TRBV7-9 to TRBJ2-5; D perhaps matches TRBD2 (5 bases). There are 14 residues in the CDR3. Looked up from germline, CDR1 is SEHNR and CDR2 is FQNEAQ (reference sequence). V was pared by 5 bases and J by 2 bases, with 12 bases between. CDR3 protein: CASSAGISQETQYF. For the CDR3, the DNA is TGTGCCAGCAGCGCCGGGATTTCGCAAGAGACCCAGTACTTC.

The rearrangement links TRBV23-1 to TRBJ2-7; 8 bases are shared with TRBD1. TRBV23-1 is treated as an ORF (open reading frame) with a function not yet certain. There are 16 residues in the CDR3. The trim removed 0 bases at V and 6 bases at J, leaving 10 bases unmatched. The CDR3 coding sequence is TGCGCCAGCAGTCAATCGGATGGACAGGGAAAGGTCGAGCAGTACTTC. This gives the protein CASSQSDGQGKVEQYF.